The 12 T cell receptor beta chains below come from one sample, sequenced in a study of persistence of HIV-infected CD4 T cells (TCRdb year 2020). The immunoSEQ hsTCRB assay version 4 in survey mode was used to sequence TCRbeta repertoires from genomic DNA. The source is immuneACCESS, and TCRdb retained only in-frame sequences with V and J called. Part of the clones is not carried over; for the studies checked, unresolved V genes explain less than half of this, and the remainder is unexplained. The table for this sample lists about 25,000 clones; about 74% of them were counted only once. The leading ten clones occupy over 1.5% of the sample. Antigen specificity for these receptors is unknown. The treatment or condition label for this specimen denotes: suppressive antiretroviral therapy. A pool of overlapping HIV-1 Gag 15-mer peptides was used at about 1 ug per peptide per mL for cell stimulation. Sorting of responding CD4+ T cells was based on upregulation of both CD40 ligand and CD69.

This sample comprised CD4+ T cells sorted from PBMCs after 18-hour stimulation, obtained from a patient who received antiretroviral therapy. In the paper's terms, the cell subset or site label means: CD40L+CD69+ CD4 T cells responding to HIV-1 Gag peptides. The receptors originated from an adult man with HIV who was CMV-seropositive.

This sequence joins TRBV10-3 and TRBJ2-2; no clear D gene. Deletions cut 4 bases from V and 0 bases from J, with 12 bases between. Germline V CDR1 and CDR2: ENHRY, SYGVKD. This CDR3 has 16 amino acids. The CDR3 is CAISGDRLTNTGELFF. CDR3 nucleotide sequence: TGTGCCATCAGTGGGGATAGACTGACGAACACCGGGGAGCTGTTTTTT.

The genes are TRBV5-1 and TRBJ2-1; 12 nucleotides match TRBD1. Germline CDR1 SGHRS, CDR2 YFSETQ. J lost 0 bases, V lost 4 bases, and 5 bases had no gene match. The CDR3 sequence is 17 residues long. DNA for the CDR3: TGCGCCAGCAGCACGGGACAGGGGGCTTCCTCCTACAATGAGCAGTTCTTC. As protein: CASSTGQGASSYNEQFF.

This clone has only a few counts. The J gene is TRBJ1-4, the V gene TRBV18; D possibly corresponds to TRBD1 (5 bases). V was clipped by 6 bases and J by 7 bases, with 18 bases between them. Germline CDR1 is KGHSH and CDR2 is LQKENI. The CDR3 has 15 amino acids. As DNA, the CDR3 is TGTGCCAGCTCCCTCTTATCAGGGTCGTCTGAAAAACTGTTTTTT. It is translated as CASSLLSGSSEKLFF. Together with reference TRBV18 and TRBJ1-4, the CDR3 gives the full variable domain: NAGVMQNPRHLVRRRGQEARLRCSPMKGHSHVYWYRQLPEEGLKFMVYLQKENIIDESGMPKERFSAEFPKEGPSILRIQQVVRGDSAAYFCASSLLSGSSEKLFFGSGTQLSVL.

The chain joins TRBV6-6 to TRBJ1-1; D remains ambiguous. This CDR3 contains 13 residues. Trimming pared 8 bases from V and 0 bases from J, leaving 10 bases between. Germline V gene lookup returns CDR1 MNHNY and CDR2 SVGAGI (reference sequence). This chain's CDR3 is CASRRGVNTEAFF. In DNA form, the CDR3 reads TGTGCCAGCCGGCGTGGGGTGAACACTGAAGCTTTCTTT.

The chain joins TRBV6-5 to TRBJ2-2, with 11 bases identical to TRBD1. The CDR3 runs to 15 residues. V was clipped by 6 bases and J by 5 bases; unmatched bases: 5. Germline CDR1 MNHEY, CDR2 SVGAGI. This CDR3 is CASREDRGRTGELFF. Written as DNA, the CDR3 is TGTGCCAGCAGAGAGGACAGGGGGCGTACCGGGGAGCTGTTTTTT.

V usage is TRBV6-5 and J usage is TRBJ2-6; D might be TRBD1 or TRBD2, each matching 5 bases. Trimming cost V 6 bases and J 2 bases, with 11 bases left between them. The CDR3 is made up of 15 amino acids. Germline-derived CDR1 and CDR2 are MNHEY and SVGAGI. The DNA for the CDR3 is TGTGCCAGCAGCGCCGGGGACGCTGGGGCCAACGTCCTGACTTTC. Residues: CASSAGDAGANVLTF.

The chain combines TRBV7-6 with TRBJ2-3; possible D gene TRBD2, 6 bases. Trimming took off 5 bases at V and 1 base at J, with 13 bases between the two ends. Germline V CDR1 and CDR2: SGHVS, FNYEAQ. The CDR3 totals 15 residues. In DNA, the CDR3 is TGTGCCAGCAGCCGTTCTGGGACTGGCACAGATACGCAGTATTTT. Protein product: CASSRSGTGTDTQYF.

This clone was observed a few times. The rearrangement uses TRBV5-1 and TRBJ2-2, with a tentative D call TRBD1 (6 bases). The V end was cut by 10 bases, the J end by 2 bases, with 12 bases between. CDR3 length: 13 amino acids. Germline CDR1 reads SGHRS; CDR2 reads YFSETQ. CDR3 DNA sequence: TGCGCCTCGGGACACGCCAACACCGGGGAGCTGTTTTTT. Translation gives CASGHANTGELFF.

This sequence joins TRBV20-1 and TRBJ2-1; D call uncertain. Germline V lookup: CDR1 DFQATT, CDR2 SNEGSKA (reference sequence). V lost 1 base, J lost 8 bases, and 6 bases lay in between. This CDR3 spans 11 amino acids. CDR3 sequence: CSARGSDEQFF. CDR3 DNA sequence: TGCAGTGCTAGAGGATCGGATGAGCAGTTCTTC.

This clone is categorized as medium-sized. The CDR3 DNA reads as TGTGCCAGCAGGGGCCGGGACTCCACGAACACCGGGGAGCTGTTTTTT. It encodes CASRGRDSTNTGELFF. The chain combines TRBV28 with TRBJ2-2; tentative D call: TRBD2 (6 bases). The V gene's germline CDR1 is MDHEN and CDR2 SYDVKM. The length of the CDR3 is 16 residues. V shed 6 bases and J shed 0 bases, with 14 bases lying between them.

Notes on this clone: The same CDR3 is also encoded by other DNA sequences in this sample. This chain connects TRBV10-1 to TRBJ2-7; D possibly corresponds to TRBD2 (5 bases). V was clipped by 5 bases and J by 6 bases, with 11 bases between them. The CDR3 is made up of 12 amino acids. Germline assignment: CDR1 WNHNN and CDR2 SYGVQD (reference sequence). The CDR3: CASSRGSAEQYF. CDR3 nucleotide sequence: TGCGCCAGCAGTCGGGGTTCCGCCGAGCAGTACTTC.

V and J are TRBV19 and TRBJ1-6; unclear D gene. The CDR3 has 11 amino acids. Between the trimmed V and J ends, which lost 5 bases and 8 bases, there was a span of 4 bases. The germline CDR1 and CDR2 sequences are LNHDA and SQIVND (reference sequence). CDR3: CASSSDSPLHF. CDR3 DNA: TGTGCCAGTAGTTCAGATTCACCCCTCCACTTT.